This T cell receptor beta chain was recovered during a study of cytomegalovirus exposure and HLA in healthy donors. Study results and caveats: Based on reports, TCR beta sequences accurately predicted HLA-A and HLA-B alleles for most subjects. Cytomegalovirus association was listed for about 150 TCR beta chains.

It was with 60 Vbeta and 13 Jbeta primers that the PCR ran. This table comes from immunoSEQ multiplex PCR, and its TCRdb copy is limited to in-frame clones, with some not included. The data show about 130,000 clones, and the top ten clones hold approximately 1.8%. Germline loops: CDR1 SGHTA, CDR2 FQGNSA. Between the trimmed V and J ends, which lost 4 bases and 7 bases, there was a span of 14 bases. The CDR3 consists of 15 residues. All the people who gave samples were healthy bone marrow donors. Comments on this clone: As yet, its antigen is unknown.

The clonotype originates from a man between 18 and 35 years old in good health and CMV-seronegative. Source material: PBMCs. The gene calls are TRBV7-2 and TRBJ1-6; possibly TRBD1 for D (6 bases). CDR3 DNA sequence: TGTGCCAGCAGCTCCCAGGGACATTGGAATTCACCCCTCCACTTT. Its protein is CASSSQGHWNSPLHF.